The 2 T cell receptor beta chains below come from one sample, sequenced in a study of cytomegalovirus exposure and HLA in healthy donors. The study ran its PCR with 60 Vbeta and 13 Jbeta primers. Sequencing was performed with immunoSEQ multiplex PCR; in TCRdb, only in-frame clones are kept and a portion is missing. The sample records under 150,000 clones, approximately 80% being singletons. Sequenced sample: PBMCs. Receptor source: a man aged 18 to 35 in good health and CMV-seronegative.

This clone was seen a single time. The CDR3 nucleotides are TGCGCCAGCAGCCAAGACAGGGGGCTAGGCTATGGCTACACCTTC. It encodes CASSQDRGLGYGYTF. This chain joins TRBV4-1 and TRBJ1-2; 8 nucleotides line up with TRBD1. CDR1 is MGHRA, CDR2 YSYEKL, per germline. After removal of 0 bases from V and 4 bases from J, the junction contained 4 bases not matched to a gene. This CDR3 is built from 15 residues.

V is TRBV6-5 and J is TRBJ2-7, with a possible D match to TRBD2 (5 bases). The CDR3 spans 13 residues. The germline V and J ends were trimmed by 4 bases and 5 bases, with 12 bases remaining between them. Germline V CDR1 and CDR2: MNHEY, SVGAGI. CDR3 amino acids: CASSWGVGDEQYF. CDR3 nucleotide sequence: TGTGCCAGCAGTTGGGGAGTGGGCGACGAGCAGTACTTC.